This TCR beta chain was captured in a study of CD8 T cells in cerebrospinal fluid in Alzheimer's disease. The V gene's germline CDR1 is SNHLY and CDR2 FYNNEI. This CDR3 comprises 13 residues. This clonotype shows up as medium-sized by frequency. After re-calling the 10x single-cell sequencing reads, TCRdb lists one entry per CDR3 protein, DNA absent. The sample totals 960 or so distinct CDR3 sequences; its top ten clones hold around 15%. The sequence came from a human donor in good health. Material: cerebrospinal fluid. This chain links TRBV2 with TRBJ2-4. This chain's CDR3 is CASIREAKNIQYF.